Below are 25 T cell receptor beta chains sequenced from a single sample in a study of spatial heterogeneity in lung cancer. MiXCR was run by TCRdb on the 5' RACE reads, yielding one entry per CDR3 protein. The sample gives 290 or so distinct CDR3 sequences, 20% to 30% of which show up once; 63% is in the top ten. The sample's time point: sample taken at primary tumor resection. This sample comprised normal lung tissue next to the tumor, obtained at surgery. The origin of the receptors is a male donor with early-stage non-small cell lung cancer.

Note on this clonotype: Being off target in a library aimed at alpha chains, this beta chain has a size of little meaning. The V and J genes are TRBV5-4 and TRBJ2-7; 9 bases match TRBD1. V gave up 1 base and J gave up 3 bases; unmatched junction bases: 2. CDR3 length: 14 amino acids. Germline CDR1 and CDR2: SGHNT and YYREEE (reference sequence). Here the CDR3 reads CASSLRQGDYEQYF. CDR3 DNA sequence: TGTGCCAGCAGCTTGAGACAGGGGGACTACGAGCAGTACTTC.

This clonotype is deemed hyperexpanded. A library prepared for alpha chains yielded this beta chain as an off-target read; its size is of little meaning. CDR3 region: CASSLDLVGGTDTQYF. Here the CDR3 DNA reads TGTGCCAGCAGCTTAGACCTGGTGGGGGGCACAGATACGCAGTATTTT. The chain uses TRBV7-6 and TRBJ2-3; D is perhaps TRBD1 or TRBD2 (5 bases each). Per the germline V gene, CDR1 is SGHVS and CDR2 is FNYEAQ. The CDR3 totals 16 residues. Trimming cost V 1 base and J 1 base, with 12 bases left between them. The full variable domain, completed using reference TRBV7-6 and TRBJ2-3, is GAGVSQSPRYKVTKRGQDVALRCDPISGHVSLYWYRQALGQGPEFLTYFNYEAQQDKSGLPNDRFSAERPEGSISTLTIQRTEQRDSAMYRCASSLDLVGGTDTQYFGPGTRLTVL.

This clonotype was observed a few times. This beta chain came through as a stray read in a library set up for alpha chains, and its size says little. The chain couples TRBV6-1 to TRBJ2-7, with D possibly TRBD2 on 6 matching bases. Germline assignment: CDR1 MNHNS and CDR2 SASEGT. Trimming took 2 bases from V and 4 from J, leaving 6 bases between them. The CDR3 extends over 12 amino acids. The chain's CDR3 is CASSESGYEQYF. DNA for the CDR3: TGTGCCAGCAGTGAAAGCGGGTACGAGCAGTACTTC.

This clonotype turned up a few times. The library was prepared for alpha chains; this beta chain is a stray read, so its frequency means little. V and J are TRBV6-5 and TRBJ2-3; D unclear. The CDR3 sequence is 14 residues long. Germline values: CDR1 MNHEY, CDR2 SVGAGI. Trimming shortened V by 2 bases and J by 4 bases, and 10 bases separated the two germline ends. The CDR3 loop reads CASSYNPKADTQYF. The DNA for the CDR3 is TGTGCCAGCAGTTACAACCCAAAGGCAGATACGCAGTATTTT.

As for this clonotype: A library made for alpha chains picked up this beta chain off target, so its size means little. This chain connects TRBV7-8 to TRBJ1-1, with 10 nucleotides matching TRBD1. This CDR3 is 18 amino acids long. Per the germline V gene, CDR1 is SGHVS and CDR2 is FQNEAQ. With V trimmed by 5 bases and J by 0 bases, 12 bases remained unmatched. In nucleotides, the CDR3 is TGTGCCAGCAGCAATGGACAGGGGGGGAGCGTGGTGAACACTGAAGCTTTCTTT. It yields the protein CASSNGQGGSVVNTEAFF.

This clonotype is large in the sample. For a library built for alpha chains, this beta chain is a stray read; little rests on its size. This chain uses TRBV7-9 with TRBJ1-1, with 12 nucleotides matching TRBD1. This CDR3 comprises 21 residues. Germline V lookup: CDR1 SEHNR, CDR2 FQNEAQ (reference sequence). J was trimmed by 1 base and V by 4 bases; bases with no gene match: 19. The CDR3, as DNA: TGTGCCAGCAGCTGGGGACCGGGACAGGGGGCCCCTTCGATCCGGAACACTGAAGCTTTCTTT. The encoded protein is CASSWGPGQGAPSIRNTEAFF.

Concerning this clonotype: As an off-target read in a library built for alpha chains, this beta chain has a frequency of little significance. The chain couples TRBV20-1 to TRBJ2-7, with D tentatively TRBD1 or TRBD2 (5 bases each). Germline V gives CDR1 DFQATT, CDR2 SNEGSKA (reference sequence). This CDR3 spans 14 amino acids. With 2 bases removed from V and 1 base from J, the gap between germline ends came to 12 bases. The CDR3 region has the DNA TGCAGTGCTAGATCGGGTGAGGGGTCCTACGAGCAGTACTTC. Encoded protein: CSARSGEGSYEQYF.

Regarding this clonotype: This beta chain is an unintended read in a library built for alpha chains; its size means little. The chain couples TRBV20-1 to TRBJ1-2; tentative D call: TRBD1 (5 bases). The CDR3 has 13 amino acids. Between the trimmed V and J ends, which lost 0 bases and 4 bases, there was a span of 9 bases. Germline CDR1 DFQATT, CDR2 SNEGSKA (reference sequence). The DNA for the CDR3 is TGCAGTGCTAGAGATCGAGGGGCCTATGGCTACACCTTC. Residues: CSARDRGAYGYTF.

In regard to this clonotype: For a library built for alpha chains, this beta chain is a stray read; little rests on its size. The V call is TRBV7-2, the J call TRBJ1-4; TRBD1 is a possible D gene (5 bases). CDR3 length: 14 residues. Trimming shortened V by 1 base and J by 7 bases, and 10 bases separated the two germline ends. Germline CDR1 SGHTA, CDR2 FQGNSA. CDR3 bases: TGTGCCAGCAGCTTAGACGGGGGGAGTGAAAAACTGTTTTTT. This encodes CASSLDGGSEKLFF.

Of note for this clonotype: This beta chain represents an off-target read in a library built for alpha chains; its size is of limited meaning. The genes are TRBV28 and TRBJ2-7; 7 nucleotides agree with TRBD1. V lost 4 bases and J lost 5; bases outside the gene matches: 11. This CDR3 spans 15 amino acids. CDR1 and CDR2 from the germline V gene are MDHEN and SYDVKM. For the CDR3, the DNA is TGTGCCAGCAGTTCTCGGACAGGAATGGGGAACGAGCAGTACTTC. It codes for CASSSRTGMGNEQYF.

This clonotype was detected only a few times. A library prepared for alpha chains yielded this beta chain as an off-target read; its size is of little meaning. V usage is TRBV20-1 and J usage is TRBJ2-7; D possibly corresponds to TRBD1 (6 bases). The CDR3 spans 14 residues. From germline, CDR1 is DFQATT and CDR2 SNEGSKA (reference sequence). The V gene lost 0 bases and the J gene lost 0 bases, with 9 bases spanning the gap. The CDR3 spells CSARDGQISYEQYF. The CDR3 nucleotides are TGCAGTGCTAGAGATGGACAGATCTCCTACGAGCAGTACTTC.

About this clonotype itself: This beta chain is off target for a library built for alpha chains, so its abundance means little. V is TRBV6-5 and J is TRBJ2-3, with D perhaps TRBD1 (5 bases). V was clipped by 2 bases and J by 8 bases, with 11 bases between them. This CDR3 comprises 13 residues. CDR1 MNHEY and CDR2 SVGAGI come from the germline V gene. CDR3: CASSYDRRGTQYF. As DNA, the CDR3 is TGTGCCAGCAGTTACGACAGACGAGGTACGCAGTATTTT.

This clonotype was observed a few times. Being off target in a library aimed at alpha chains, this beta chain has a size of little meaning. The V and J genes are TRBV30 and TRBJ2-5; a weak D match, TRBD2 (6 bases). The CDR3 has 14 amino acids. Trimming pared 5 bases from V and 4 bases from J, leaving 17 bases between. Germline V lookup: CDR1 GTSNPN, CDR2 SVGIG (reference sequence). This chain's CDR3 is CAWGHTRLGETQYF. The DNA for the CDR3 is TGTGCCTGGGGGCATACTCGACTAGGAGAGACCCAGTACTTC.

This clonotype was found a few times. This beta chain was picked up by a library intended for alpha chains and is off target, so its count carries little meaning. V gene TRBV6-2 or TRBV6-3 combines with J gene TRBJ1-4, with D unclear. The germline V gene encodes CDR1 MNHEY and CDR2 SVGEGT. V was trimmed by 5 bases and J by 6 bases, leaving 13 bases between them. The CDR3 is made up of 14 amino acids. CDR3: CASSPQSLDEKLFF. The CDR3 nucleotides are TGTGCCAGCAGTCCACAGTCTCTGGATGAAAAACTGTTTTTT.

In its sample, this clonotype was seen a few times. This beta chain came through as a stray read in a library set up for alpha chains, and its size says little. The rearrangement joins TRBV29-1 to TRBJ2-2; 9 positions agree with TRBD1. Looked up from germline, CDR1 is SQVTM and CDR2 is ANQGSEA. CDR3 length: 14 amino acids. Trimming took 7 bases from V and 2 from J; bases not matched to a gene: 5. The CDR3 loop reads CSAQGQGNTGELFF. CDR3 coding DNA: TGCAGCGCCCAGGGACAGGGAAACACCGGGGAGCTGTTTTTT.

With regard to this clonotype: Because this beta chain is a stray read in a library intended to capture alpha chains, its abundance should not be given much weight. CDR3 amino acids: CASSLNGRALETQYF. CDR3 DNA: TGTGCCAGCAGCTTAAATGGGAGGGCCTTGGAGACCCAGTACTTC. V and J are TRBV7-3 and TRBJ2-5; 7 nucleotides align to TRBD2. J gave up 5 bases and V 1 base, and 7 bases lay outside the gene matches. The CDR3 has 15 residues. Germline lookup yields CDR1 SGHTA and CDR2 FQGTGA.

As regards this clonotype: Little can be read into the size of this beta chain, an off-target read in a library designed for alpha chains. The chain combines TRBV14 with TRBJ2-2; 13 bases align to TRBD2. This CDR3 region has 13 residues. V gave up 8 bases and J gave up 10 bases; unmatched junction bases: 4. In germline, CDR1 is SGHDN, CDR2 FVKESK. DNA for the CDR3: TGTGCCAGCCGACTAGCGGGAGGATCGGAGCTGTTTTTT. Its translation: CASRLAGGSELFF.

This clonotype was seen only a few times. This beta chain is an unintended read in a library built for alpha chains; its size means little. This chain uses TRBV27 with TRBJ2-5; TRBD2 agrees at 12 bases. CDR1 MNHEY and CDR2 SMNVEV come from the germline V gene (reference sequence). J was trimmed by 4 bases and V by 8 bases; bases with no gene match: 5. This CDR3 is built from 14 residues. In DNA, the CDR3 is TGTGCCAGCGGTCTAGCGGGGGGGTCAGAGACCCAGTACTTC. This encodes CASGLAGGSETQYF.

This clonotype rates as large. The size of this beta chain means little, since it is a stray read in a library made for alpha chains. J is TRBJ2-1 and V is TRBV2, with D possibly being TRBD2 (6 bases). V gave up 7 bases and J gave up 4 bases, with 20 bases separating them. Germline lookup yields CDR1 SNHLY and CDR2 FYNNEI. The CDR3 is 16 residues long. The CDR3 sequence: CASMAGLTREYNEQFF. In DNA, the CDR3 is TGTGCCAGCATGGCGGGGCTTACCCGAGAGTACAATGAGCAGTTCTTC.

By sample fraction, this clonotype is large (0.1 to 1%). Since the library was made to target alpha chains, this beta chain is a stray read and its abundance is not meaningful. The rearrangement links TRBV11-2 to TRBJ2-5; 13 bases match TRBD2. Germline V gene lookup returns CDR1 SGHAT and CDR2 FQNNGV. The CDR3 is 17 amino acids. V lost 6 bases and J lost 4; bases outside the gene matches: 11. The CDR3 region has the DNA TGTGCCAGCAGGCCTAGGACTAGCGGGAGAATAATAGAGACCCAGTACTTC. This translates into CASRPRTSGRIIETQYF.

There are a few counts of this clonotype. This beta chain represents an off-target read in a library built for alpha chains; its size is of limited meaning. This chain joins TRBV29-1 and TRBJ2-5; D may be TRBD1 (5 bases). Germline lookup yields CDR1 SQVTM and CDR2 ANQGSEA. This CDR3 has 12 amino acids. V shed 3 bases and J shed 4 bases, with 9 bases lying between them. The CDR3 here is CSVDQGRETQYF. The CDR3 bases are TGCAGCGTTGATCAGGGTCGAGAGACCCAGTACTTC.

Turning to this clonotype: Since it is a stray read in a library aimed at alpha chains, this beta chain has a size that is not meaningful. This chain links TRBV28 with TRBJ2-1; 8 positions agree with TRBD2. CDR3 length: 16 amino acids. CDR1 and CDR2 from the germline V gene are MDHEN and SYDVKM. V shed 6 bases, J shed 5 bases, and the junction held 12 bases outside the gene matches. The CDR3 reads CASRTGAGGPHNEQFF. As DNA, the CDR3 is TGTGCCAGCAGGACGGGGGCGGGAGGTCCCCACAATGAGCAGTTCTTC.

As regards this clonotype: This beta chain lies outside the target of a library built for alpha chains; its clone size means little. The chain carries TRBV2 and TRBJ2-1; 9 bases align to TRBD2. The ends lost 1 base at V and 2 bases at J; junction bases unmatched: 0. CDR1 and CDR2 from the germline V gene are SNHLY and FYNNEI. This CDR3 has 15 residues. Here the CDR3 reads CASSEGGRAYNEQFF. Here the CDR3 DNA reads TGTGCCAGCAGTGAAGGCGGGAGGGCCTACAATGAGCAGTTCTTC.

Worth noting for this clonotype: A library prepared for alpha chains yielded this beta chain as an off-target read; its size is of little meaning. The J gene is TRBJ2-2, the V gene TRBV6-1, with TRBD2 identical over 15 bases. The germline V gene has CDR1 MNHNS and CDR2 SASEGT. Losses at the gene ends were 6 bases for V and 7 bases for J; bases not matched to a gene: 3. This CDR3 has 15 amino acids. This chain's CDR3 is CASRGTSGGIGELFF. The CDR3 bases are TGTGCCAGCAGAGGGACTAGCGGGGGGATCGGGGAGCTGTTTTTT.

Notes on this clonotype: The size of this beta chain means little, since it is a stray read in a library made for alpha chains. The chain has TRBV11-2 and TRBJ1-1; the D is unclear. Trimming shortened V by 1 base and J by 6 bases, and 12 bases separated the two germline ends. This CDR3 region has 14 residues. Germline-derived CDR1 and CDR2 are SGHAT and FQNNGV. The CDR3 loop is CASSLVLAVAEAFF. CDR3 nucleotide sequence: TGTGCCAGCAGCTTAGTTTTAGCGGTGGCTGAAGCTTTCTTT.